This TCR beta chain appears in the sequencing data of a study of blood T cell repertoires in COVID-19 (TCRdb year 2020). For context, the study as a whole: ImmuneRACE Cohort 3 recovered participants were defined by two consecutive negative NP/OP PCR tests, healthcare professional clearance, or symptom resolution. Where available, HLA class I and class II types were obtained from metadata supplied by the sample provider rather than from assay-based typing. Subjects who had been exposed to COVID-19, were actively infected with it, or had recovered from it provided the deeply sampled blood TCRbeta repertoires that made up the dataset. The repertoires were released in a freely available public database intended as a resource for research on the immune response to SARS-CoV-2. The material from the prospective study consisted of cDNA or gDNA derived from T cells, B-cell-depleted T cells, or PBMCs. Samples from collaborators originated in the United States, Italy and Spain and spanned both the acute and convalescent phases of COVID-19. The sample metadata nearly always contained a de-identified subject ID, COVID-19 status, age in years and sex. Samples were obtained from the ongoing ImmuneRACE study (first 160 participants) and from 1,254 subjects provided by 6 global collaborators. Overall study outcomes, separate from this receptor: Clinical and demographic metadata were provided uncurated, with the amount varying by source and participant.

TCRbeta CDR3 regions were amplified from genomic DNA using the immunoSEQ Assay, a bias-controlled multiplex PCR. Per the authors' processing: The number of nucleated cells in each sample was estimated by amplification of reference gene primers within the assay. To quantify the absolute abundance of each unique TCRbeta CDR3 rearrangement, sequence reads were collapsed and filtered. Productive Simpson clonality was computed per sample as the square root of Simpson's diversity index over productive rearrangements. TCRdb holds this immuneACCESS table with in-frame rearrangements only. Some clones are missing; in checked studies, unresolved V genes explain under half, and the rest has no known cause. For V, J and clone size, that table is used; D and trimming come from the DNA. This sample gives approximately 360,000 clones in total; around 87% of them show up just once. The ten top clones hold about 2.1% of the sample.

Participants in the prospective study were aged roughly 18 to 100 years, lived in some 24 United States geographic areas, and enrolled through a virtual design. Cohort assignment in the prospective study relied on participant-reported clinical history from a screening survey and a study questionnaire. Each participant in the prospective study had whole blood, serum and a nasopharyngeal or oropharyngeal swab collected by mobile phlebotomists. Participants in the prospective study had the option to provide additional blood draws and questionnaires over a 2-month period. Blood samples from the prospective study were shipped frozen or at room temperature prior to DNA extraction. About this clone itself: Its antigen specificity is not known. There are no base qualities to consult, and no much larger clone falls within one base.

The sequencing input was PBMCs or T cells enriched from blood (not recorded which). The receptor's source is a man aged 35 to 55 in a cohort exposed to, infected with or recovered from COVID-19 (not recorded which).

The sequence in DNA is TGCAGTGCTATTCGGAGAAATACGCAGTTCTTC. Its protein reads: CSAIRRNTQFF. The chain couples TRBV20-1 to TRBJ2-1; the D gene assignment is ambiguous. Its CDR3 holds 11 amino acids, cysteine through phenylalanine. Just the 33-base CDR3 DNA is kept, in frame starting at base 1. V and J lose 4 bases and 12 bases, and a span of 13 bases separates them. In the germline V gene (reference sequence), CDR1 corresponds to DFQATT and CDR2 to SNEGSKA.